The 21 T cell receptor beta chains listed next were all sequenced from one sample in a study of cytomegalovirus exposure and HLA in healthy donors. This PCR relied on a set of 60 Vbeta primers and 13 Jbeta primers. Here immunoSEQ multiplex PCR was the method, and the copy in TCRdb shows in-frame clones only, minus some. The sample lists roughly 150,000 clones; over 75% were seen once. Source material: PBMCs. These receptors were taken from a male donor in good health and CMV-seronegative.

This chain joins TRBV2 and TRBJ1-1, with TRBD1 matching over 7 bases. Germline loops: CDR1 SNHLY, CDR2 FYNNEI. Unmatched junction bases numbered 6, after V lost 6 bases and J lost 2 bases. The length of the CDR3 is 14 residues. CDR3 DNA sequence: TGTGCCAGCAGAGGGACAGATTATAACACTGAAGCTTTCTTT. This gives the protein CASRGTDYNTEAFF.

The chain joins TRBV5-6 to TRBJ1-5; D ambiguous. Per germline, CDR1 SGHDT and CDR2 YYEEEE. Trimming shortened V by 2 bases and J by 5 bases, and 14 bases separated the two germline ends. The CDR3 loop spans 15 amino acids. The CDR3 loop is CASSLLAQTHQPQHF. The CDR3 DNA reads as TGTGCCAGCAGCTTACTTGCACAGACCCATCAGCCCCAGCATTTT. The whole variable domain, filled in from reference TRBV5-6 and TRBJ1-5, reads DAGVTQSPTHLIKTRGQQVTLRCSPKSGHDTVSWYQQALGQGPQFIFQYYEEEERQRGNFPDRFSGHQFPNYSSELNVNALLLGDSALYLCASSLLAQTHQPQHFGDGTRLSIL.

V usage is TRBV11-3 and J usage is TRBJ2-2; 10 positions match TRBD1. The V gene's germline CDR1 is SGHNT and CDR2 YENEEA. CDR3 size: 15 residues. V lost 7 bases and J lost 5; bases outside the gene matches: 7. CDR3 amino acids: CASNRQGAETGELFF. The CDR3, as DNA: TGTGCCAGCAACCGACAGGGGGCTGAGACCGGGGAGCTGTTTTTT.

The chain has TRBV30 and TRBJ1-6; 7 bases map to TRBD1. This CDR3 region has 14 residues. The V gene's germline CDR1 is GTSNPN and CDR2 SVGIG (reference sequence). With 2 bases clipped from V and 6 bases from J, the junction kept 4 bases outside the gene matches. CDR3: CAWSLTGTNSPLHF. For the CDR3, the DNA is TGTGCCTGGAGTTTGACAGGGACTAATTCACCCCTCCACTTT.

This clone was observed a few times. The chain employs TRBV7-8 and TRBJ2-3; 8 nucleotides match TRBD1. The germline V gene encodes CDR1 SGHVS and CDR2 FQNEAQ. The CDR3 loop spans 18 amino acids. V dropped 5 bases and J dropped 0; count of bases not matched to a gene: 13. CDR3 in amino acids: CASSRRPGTGHSTDTQYF. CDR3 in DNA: TGTGCCAGCAGCCGCAGACCCGGGACAGGACATAGCACAGATACGCAGTATTTT.

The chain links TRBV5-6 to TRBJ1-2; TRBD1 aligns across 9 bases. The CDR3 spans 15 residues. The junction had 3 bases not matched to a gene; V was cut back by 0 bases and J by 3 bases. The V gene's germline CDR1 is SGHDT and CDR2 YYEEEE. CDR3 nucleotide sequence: TGTGCCAGCAGCTTGGGACAGGGGGTAGACTATGGCTACACCTTC. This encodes CASSLGQGVDYGYTF.

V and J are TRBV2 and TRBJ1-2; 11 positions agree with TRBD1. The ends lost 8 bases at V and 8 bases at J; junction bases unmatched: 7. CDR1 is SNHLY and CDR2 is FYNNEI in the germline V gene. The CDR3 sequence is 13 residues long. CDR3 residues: CASVGDRGLGYTF. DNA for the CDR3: TGTGCCAGCGTGGGGGACAGGGGGTTAGGCTACACCTTC.

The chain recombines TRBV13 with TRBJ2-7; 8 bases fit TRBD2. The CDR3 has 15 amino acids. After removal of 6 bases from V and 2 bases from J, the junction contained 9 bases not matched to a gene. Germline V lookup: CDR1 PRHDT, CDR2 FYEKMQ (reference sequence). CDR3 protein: CASSNSGIPPYEQYF. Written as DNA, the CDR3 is TGTGCCAGCAGTAATAGCGGGATCCCCCCCTACGAGCAGTACTTC.

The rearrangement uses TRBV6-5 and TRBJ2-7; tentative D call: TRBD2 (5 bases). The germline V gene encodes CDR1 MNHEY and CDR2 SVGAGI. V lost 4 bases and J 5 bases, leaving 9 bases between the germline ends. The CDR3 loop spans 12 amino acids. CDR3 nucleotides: TGTGCCAGCAGTTTCCAGAGGGACGAGCAGTACTTC. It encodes CASSFQRDEQYF.

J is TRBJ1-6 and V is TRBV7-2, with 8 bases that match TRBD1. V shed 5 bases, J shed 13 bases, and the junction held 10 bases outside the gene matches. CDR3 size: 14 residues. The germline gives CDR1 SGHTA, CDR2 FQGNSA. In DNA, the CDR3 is TGTGCCAGCAGCCCCGGGACAGGTTGGTCCCCCCTCCACTTT. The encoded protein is CASSPGTGWSPLHF.

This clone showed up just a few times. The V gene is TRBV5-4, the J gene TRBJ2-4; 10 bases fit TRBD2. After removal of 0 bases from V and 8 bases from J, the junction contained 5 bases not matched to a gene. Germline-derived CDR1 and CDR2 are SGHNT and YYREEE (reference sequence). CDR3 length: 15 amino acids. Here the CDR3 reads CASSLESGGADIQYF. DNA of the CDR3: TGTGCCAGCAGCTTGGAGAGCGGGGGGGCGGACATTCAGTACTTC. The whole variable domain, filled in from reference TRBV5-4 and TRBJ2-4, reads ETGVTQSPTHLIKTRGQQVTLRCSSQSGHNTVSWYQQALGQGPQFIFQYYREEENGRGNFPPRFSGLQFPNYSSELNVNALELDDSALYLCASSLESGGADIQYFGAGTRLSVL.

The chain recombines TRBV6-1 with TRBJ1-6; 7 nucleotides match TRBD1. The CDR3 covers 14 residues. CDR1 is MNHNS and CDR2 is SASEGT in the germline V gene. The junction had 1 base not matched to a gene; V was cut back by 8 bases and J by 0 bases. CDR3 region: CASGDSSYNSPLHF. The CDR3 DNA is TGTGCCAGCGGGGACAGCTCCTATAATTCACCCCTCCACTTT.

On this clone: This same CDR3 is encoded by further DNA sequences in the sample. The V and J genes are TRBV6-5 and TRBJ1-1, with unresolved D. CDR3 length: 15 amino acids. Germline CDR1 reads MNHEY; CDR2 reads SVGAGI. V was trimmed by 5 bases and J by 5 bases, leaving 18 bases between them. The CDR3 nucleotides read TGTGCCAGCAGTAAACGTGGGGAGGCGAATACTGAAGCTTTCTTT. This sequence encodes CASSKRGEANTEAFF.

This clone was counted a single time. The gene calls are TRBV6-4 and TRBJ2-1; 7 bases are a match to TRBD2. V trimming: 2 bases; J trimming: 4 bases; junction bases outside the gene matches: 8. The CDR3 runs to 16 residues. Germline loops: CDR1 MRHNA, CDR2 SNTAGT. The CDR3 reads CASSDGGGLGYNEQFF. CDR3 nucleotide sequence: TGTGCCAGCAGTGACGGTGGTGGACTAGGTTACAATGAGCAGTTCTTC.

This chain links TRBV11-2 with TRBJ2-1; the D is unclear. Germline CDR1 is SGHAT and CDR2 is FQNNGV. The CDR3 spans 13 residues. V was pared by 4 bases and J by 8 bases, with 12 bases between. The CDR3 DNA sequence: TGTGCCAGCAGCTACGGCCCGGGTGATGAGCAGTTCTTC. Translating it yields CASSYGPGDEQFF.

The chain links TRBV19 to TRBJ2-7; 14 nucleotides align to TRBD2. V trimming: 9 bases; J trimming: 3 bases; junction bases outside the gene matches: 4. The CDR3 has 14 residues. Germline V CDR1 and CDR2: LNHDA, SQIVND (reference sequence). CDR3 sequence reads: CASKTSGRVYEQYF. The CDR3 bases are TGTGCCAGCAAGACTAGCGGGAGGGTCTACGAGCAGTACTTC.

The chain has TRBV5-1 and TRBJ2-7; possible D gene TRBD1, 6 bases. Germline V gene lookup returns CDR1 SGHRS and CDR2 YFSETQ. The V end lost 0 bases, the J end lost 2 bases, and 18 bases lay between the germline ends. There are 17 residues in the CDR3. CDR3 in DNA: TGCGCCAGCAGCTTGGGTCCCCAGGGGCTCGCCCCCTACGAGCAGTACTTC. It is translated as CASSLGPQGLAPYEQYF.

The chain's CDR3 is CAINTPGQGVYEQYF. In DNA, the CDR3 is TGTGCCATAAACACACCGGGACAGGGGGTCTACGAGCAGTACTTC. The J gene is TRBJ2-7, the V gene TRBV10-3; the match to TRBD1 covers 11 bases. The germline V gene encodes CDR1 ENHRY and CDR2 SYGVKD. The CDR3 is made up of 15 amino acids. Trimming cost V 9 bases and J 3 bases; bases outside gene matches: 10.

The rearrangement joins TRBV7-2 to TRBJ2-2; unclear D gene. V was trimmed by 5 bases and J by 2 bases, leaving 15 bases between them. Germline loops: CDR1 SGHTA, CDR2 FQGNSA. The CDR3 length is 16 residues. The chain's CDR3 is CASSPTLTYNTGELFF. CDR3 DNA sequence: TGTGCCAGCAGCCCCACCTTGACTTATAACACCGGGGAGCTGTTTTTT.

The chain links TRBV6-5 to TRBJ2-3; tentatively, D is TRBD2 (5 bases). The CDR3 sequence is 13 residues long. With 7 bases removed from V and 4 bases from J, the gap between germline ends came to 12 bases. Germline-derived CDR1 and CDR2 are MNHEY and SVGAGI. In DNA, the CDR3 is TGTGCCAGCACCCTAAGCGGAGCAGATACGCAGTATTTT. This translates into CASTLSGADTQYF.

The CDR3 nucleotides are TGTGCCAGCAGCCCGGGACAGACAAACACTGAAGCTTTCTTT. Amino acid sequence: CASSPGQTNTEAFF. The J gene is TRBJ1-1, the V gene TRBV9; TRBD1 agrees at 7 bases. The CDR3 contains 14 residues. CDR1 and CDR2 (germline): SGDLS, YYNGEE. V trimming: 4 bases; J trimming: 2 bases; junction bases outside the gene matches: 5.